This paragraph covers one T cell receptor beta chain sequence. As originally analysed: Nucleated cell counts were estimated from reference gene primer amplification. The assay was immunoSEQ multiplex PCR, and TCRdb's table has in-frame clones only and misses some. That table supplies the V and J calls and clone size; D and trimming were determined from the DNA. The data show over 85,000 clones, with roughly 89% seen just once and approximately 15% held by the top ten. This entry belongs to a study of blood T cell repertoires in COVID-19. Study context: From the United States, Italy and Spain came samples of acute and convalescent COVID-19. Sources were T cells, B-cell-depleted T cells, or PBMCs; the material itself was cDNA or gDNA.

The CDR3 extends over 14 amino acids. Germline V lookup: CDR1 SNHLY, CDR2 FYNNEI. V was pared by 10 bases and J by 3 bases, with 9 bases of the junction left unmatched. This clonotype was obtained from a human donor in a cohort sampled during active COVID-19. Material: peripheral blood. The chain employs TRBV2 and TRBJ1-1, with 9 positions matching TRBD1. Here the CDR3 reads CATLVGQGDTEAFF. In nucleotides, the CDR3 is TGTGCCACCCTGGTGGGACAGGGAGACACTGAAGCTTTCTTT.